This TCR beta chain was observed in a study of CD8+ T cells in alopecia areata. Study summary: Oral tofacitinib, 5 to 10 mg twice daily, was given in an open-label trial. General study findings and limits: More clonal than normal scalp was lesional scalp, particularly alopecia totalis/universalis. On tofacitinib, scalp clonality and expanded CD8+ clones among top 100 fell significantly.

The CDR3 is 15 residues long. Germline CDR1 reads SNHLY; CDR2 reads FYNNEI. The junction had 5 bases not matched to a gene; V was cut back by 5 bases and J by 2 bases. Following RNA extraction, reverse transcription yielded cDNA that acted as the sequencing template. Sequencing used immunoSEQ multiplex PCR; TCRdb keeps in-frame clones, though not all of them. The table shows some 220,000 clones, with 50% to 60% occurring only once. Documented treatment: oral pan-JAK inhibitor, 5-10 mg twice daily. Individuals with alopecia areata gave both lesional scalp punch biopsies and peripheral blood for collection. A word on this clone: Its antigen is undetermined.

This TCR was sampled from a human donor with alopecia areata. The chain carries TRBV2 and TRBJ1-5; 8 bases are shared with TRBD1. The source was CD4+ T cells sorted from blood, collected at week 4, from a patient treated with tofacitinib. The CDR3 region is CASSQTGVGNQPQHF. The CDR3 DNA reads as TGTGCCAGCAGTCAGACAGGGGTGGGCAATCAGCCCCAGCATTTT.